This TCR beta chain was identified during a study of a mutant IDH1 vaccine in newly diagnosed glioma (dated by TCRdb to the early 2020s). For context, the study as a whole: Vaccination started 4-6 weeks after radiotherapy alone, or was given together with temozolomide cycles in the groups whose treatment included chemotherapy. For exploratory analyses, longitudinal TCRB deep sequencing was carried out in about two dozen treated patients wherever samples were available. Prior to enrollment, patients had been given standard therapy consisting of radiotherapy alone, temozolomide alone, or radiochemotherapy with temozolomide, with the combination given to most patients. Of the 32 patients who were treated, around 60% were male and roughly 38% were female, and the mean age was around 43 years. Visit V12 was the week-35 safety follow-up and visit V13 was the week-47 end of study. Peripheral blood samples were drawn at six visits, namely V03 (baseline), V05, V07, V10, V12 and V13.

As for this clone: Which antigen it targets is not known. No qualities accompany the bases; no much larger clone lies one base away.

Overall study results and their limits: Selection of PBMC samples for TCRB deep sequencing was based on availability. The authors stated that sample limitations prevented analyses of patient blood samples from being reproduced. Across multiple MHC alleles, vaccine-induced immune responses were seen in 90% to 95% of patients. No apparent relationship was observed between pseudoprogression and alterations in the top peripheral T cell clonotypes detected by TCRB sequencing.

Receptor amplification or capture employed the immunoSEQ multiplex PCR assay. Rearranged TCR beta chain sequences were amplified using the hsTCRB Kit according to the manufacturer's protocol. An Illumina MiSeq was used to sequence the TCRB libraries. Processing in the source paper ran as follows. The proprietary platform of the kit vendor was used for demultiplexing, trimming and gene mapping. TCRdb took this table from immuneACCESS and kept in-frame rearrangements with V and J called. Such tables lack part of the clones; where checked against another copy, unresolved V genes explain under half of the gap, and the rest is unexplained. That table supplies the V and J calls and clone size; D and trimming were determined from the DNA. Across this sample there are 50,000 to 75,000 clones, with roughly 74% seen only once. The top ten hold roughly 4.7% of the sample. In the paper's terms, the time point label means: week 35, safety follow-up. Each vaccine dose, consisting of 300 ug of a 20-mer mutant IDH1 peptide in Montanide, was administered subcutaneously with topical imiquimod. Eight vaccinations were administered to patients in weeks 1, 3, 5, 7, 11, 15, 19 and 23, corresponding to visits V03 through V10. All donors had newly diagnosed IDH1-mutant astrocytomas of WHO grade 3 or 4 that showed loss of nuclear ATRX. The samples were drawn from NOA16, a multicentre, single-arm, open-label phase I trial in Germany that tested a mutant IDH1 peptide vaccine in humans for the first time. The DNeasy Blood and Tissue Kit was used to extract genomic DNA from EDTA blood for TCRB sequencing.

The CDR3 goes from the cysteine to the phenylalanine over 11 residues. Kept here is only the CDR3 DNA, which spans 33 bases and is read in frame from base 1. The germline ends are 2 bases apart after V is trimmed by 0 bases and J by 5 bases. Looking up the germline V gene yields CDR1 MNHNS and CDR2 SASEGT. This TCR was recovered from a man in his forties or fifties with glioma. Material: PBMCs, obtained from a glioma patient whose treatment included an IDH1 peptide vaccine. The sequence is built from TRBV6-1 and TRBJ2-7, with the D gene uncertain. CDR3 protein: CASSEADEQYF. The DNA reads as follows: TGTGCCAGCAGTGAAGCCGACGAGCAGTACTTC.